The 5 T cell receptor beta chains presented below share a single source sample, sequenced in a study of monozygotic twins with inflammatory bowel disease (dated by TCRdb to the late 2010s). Libraries came from 5' RACE. Instrument on record: Illumina HiSeq 2500. One entry per CDR3 protein sequence results from the TCRdb reprocessing of the reads, with DNA left out. The sample's clone listing holds about 440,000 distinct CDR3 sequences. The top ten constitute 2% to 2.5% of the sample. Source material: blood. Receptor source: a human donor with ulcerative colitis or Crohn's disease, or a healthy co-twin of an affected twin (not recorded which).

The rearrangement uses TRBV20-1 and TRBJ1-1; TCRdb lists TRBD1, though no DNA is available to test this call. There are 12 residues in the CDR3. The germline V gene has CDR1 DFQATT and CDR2 SNEGSKA (reference sequence). CDR3 protein: CSADRDLAEAFF.

The V call is TRBV20-1, the J call TRBJ2-5. The germline V gene has CDR1 DFQATT and CDR2 SNEGSKA (reference sequence). The CDR3 contains 11 residues. The CDR3 sequence: CSGQSQETQYF.

The rearrangement joins TRBV6-5 to TRBJ2-1; TCRdb indicates TRBD1, and absent DNA this call remains unverified. Germline CDR1 is MNHEY and CDR2 is SVGAGI. The CDR3 spans 17 residues. CDR3 sequence: CASSYSPSGGTYNEQFF.

The chain is built from TRBV28 and TRBJ2-7; TCRdb's D call, TRBD1, is unchecked because there is no DNA. Germline values: CDR1 MDHEN, CDR2 SYDVKM. The CDR3 is made up of 16 amino acids. The chain's CDR3 is CASSIQGPKGVDEQYF.

The genes are TRBV20-1 and TRBJ2-1; the TRBD2 assignment by TCRdb is unverifiable without DNA. Germline loops: CDR1 DFQATT, CDR2 SNEGSKA (reference sequence). This CDR3 contains 15 residues. CDR3 sequence: CSAPPGLHSYNEQFF.